This T cell receptor (beta chain) was profiled in a study of technical replicates of blood from several donors. The CDR3 sequence is 17 residues long. Germline CDR1 and CDR2: SGHRS and YFSETQ. The V gene end was trimmed by 4 bases and the J gene end by 5 bases; junction bases not matched to a gene: 16. The table came from immunoSEQ multiplex PCR; TCRdb's copy has only in-frame clones and leaves some out. Among about 79,000 clones, around 94% were seen once, and the ten largest hold 0.26%. Sequencing input: T cells isolated from PBMCs. V usage is TRBV5-1 and J usage is TRBJ1-1; 8 bases match TRBD1. This TCR was recovered from a human donor in good health. CDR3 sequence reads: CASSAPGTGPGMTEAFF. The CDR3 DNA reads as TGCGCCAGCAGCGCCCCCGGGACAGGCCCCGGTATGACTGAAGCTTTCTTT.